This T cell receptor beta chain was sequenced in a study of T cells expressing NK-cell markers. Study conclusions and caveats: What remained unclear was the HCMV specificity of expanded NKG2C+ T cell clones.

The CDR3 covers 15 residues. CDR1 and CDR2 from the germline V gene are LGHNA and YSLEER. TCRdb reprocessed the 5' RACE reads, with one entry per CDR3 protein and no DNA. The sample's table shows 200,000 to 300,000 distinct CDR3 sequences. A remark on this clonotype: The antigen is not known.

The J gene is TRBJ2-5, the V gene TRBV4-3; there is no DNA to check the TCRdb D call of TRBD2. Source material: blood T cells: a sorted CD56 or NKG2C T cell subset, CD4+ or CD8+ T cells, or bulk PBMC T cells (not recorded which). The clonotype was recovered from a woman between 18 and 70 years old in good health. CDR3 in amino acids: CASSQGTSPQETQYF.